Listed here is a single TCR beta chain. Its antigen is unknown. Healthy people donating bone marrow made up the donors. Donors were nominally healthy when sampled, though unrecorded immune exposures were likely. PCR used 60 Vbeta primers and 13 Jbeta primers. Assay used: immunoSEQ multiplex PCR; TCRdb lists only in-frame clones, some missing. The sample records about 95,000 clones, roughly four fifths being singletons. This sample is drawn from a study of cytomegalovirus exposure and HLA in healthy donors. Germline V CDR1 and CDR2: MDHEN, SYDVKM. The CDR3 is made up of 15 amino acids. J lost 4 bases, V lost 5 bases, and 7 bases had no gene match. Notes on the study in general: Upon later analysis, TCR association rates were observed to vary by HLA locus, being highest for DRB1 and lowest for HLA-C. Roughly uniform sequencing depth across donors was assumed, possibly incorrectly.

This sequence originates from a man between 25 and 39 years old in good health and CMV-seropositive. The chain has TRBV28 and TRBJ2-5; 10 bases line up with TRBD2. Sequencing used PBMCs. For the CDR3, the DNA is TGTGCCAGCAGTCTAGCGGGGGTAGGGGGAGAGACCCAGTACTTC. Translating gives CASSLAGVGGETQYF.